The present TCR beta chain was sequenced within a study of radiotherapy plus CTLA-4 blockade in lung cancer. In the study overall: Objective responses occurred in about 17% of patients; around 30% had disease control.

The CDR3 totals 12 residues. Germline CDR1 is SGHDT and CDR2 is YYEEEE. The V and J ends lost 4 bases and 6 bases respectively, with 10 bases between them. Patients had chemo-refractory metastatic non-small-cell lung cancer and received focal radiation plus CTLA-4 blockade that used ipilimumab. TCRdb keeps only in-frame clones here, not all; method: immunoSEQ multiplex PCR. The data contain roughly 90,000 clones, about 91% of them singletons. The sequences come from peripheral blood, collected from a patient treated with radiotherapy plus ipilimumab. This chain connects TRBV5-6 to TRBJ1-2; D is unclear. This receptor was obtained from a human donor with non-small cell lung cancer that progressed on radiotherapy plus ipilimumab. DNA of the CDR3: TGTGCCAGCAGCCCTTTCTCTAATGGCTACACCTTC. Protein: CASSPFSNGYTF.